This TCR beta chain was sequenced for a study of Graves' ophthalmopathy and Graves' hyperthyroidism. This CDR3 has 16 amino acids. V gave up 7 bases and J gave up 2 bases; unmatched junction bases: 8. Germline values: CDR1 LNHDA, CDR2 SQIVND (reference sequence). TCR beta CDR3 regions were amplified from RNA transcripts. HTBI primers were employed in first-round RT-PCR, then a second-round multiplex PCR followed. TCRdb analysed the multiplex PCR reads with MiXCR anew, one entry per CDR3 protein. The data contain under 200,000 distinct CDR3 sequences, approximately 38% of them singletons. What was sequenced was peripheral blood. V and J are TRBV19 and TRBJ2-2; 9 bases align to TRBD1. The clonotype was recovered from a woman between 40 and 50 years old with Graves' ophthalmopathy. The CDR3 sequence: CASTDWGQGNTGELFF. The CDR3 DNA reads TGTGCCAGTACCGACTGGGGACAGGGAAACACCGGGGAGCTGTTTTTT. Full variable domain (rest looked up from reference TRBV19 and TRBJ2-2): DGGITQSPKYLFRKEGQNVTLSCEQNLNHDAMYWYRQDPGQGLRLIYYSQIVNDFQKGDIAEGYSVSREKKESFPLTVTSAQKNPTAFYLCASTDWGQGNTGELFFGEGSRLTVL.